The entry below gives a single TCR beta chain sequence along with its context. This specimen belongs to a study of blood T cell repertoires in COVID-19. Study summary: Some COVID-19 samples were acute and others convalescent; all came from the United States, Italy and Spain. PBMCs, B-cell-depleted T cells, or T cells were the source of the cDNA or gDNA that made up the material.

This CDR3 region has 16 residues. The germline V gene has CDR1 SGHNT and CDR2 YYREEE (reference sequence). Trimming took 2 bases from V and 3 from J; bases not matched to a gene: 4. Sequencing used immunoSEQ multiplex PCR; TCRdb keeps in-frame clones, though not all of them. The profile covers about 190,000 clones, with around nine tenths appearing a single time and 1.1% taken by the ten largest. The source of this sequence is a man under 40 with acute or convalescent COVID-19. Sequencing was carried out using peripheral blood. The genes are TRBV5-4 and TRBJ2-1; 11 bases align to TRBD2. The CDR3 is CASSLVAGGYYNEQFF. The CDR3, as DNA: TGTGCCAGCAGCTTAGTAGCGGGGGGGTACTACAATGAGCAGTTCTTC.